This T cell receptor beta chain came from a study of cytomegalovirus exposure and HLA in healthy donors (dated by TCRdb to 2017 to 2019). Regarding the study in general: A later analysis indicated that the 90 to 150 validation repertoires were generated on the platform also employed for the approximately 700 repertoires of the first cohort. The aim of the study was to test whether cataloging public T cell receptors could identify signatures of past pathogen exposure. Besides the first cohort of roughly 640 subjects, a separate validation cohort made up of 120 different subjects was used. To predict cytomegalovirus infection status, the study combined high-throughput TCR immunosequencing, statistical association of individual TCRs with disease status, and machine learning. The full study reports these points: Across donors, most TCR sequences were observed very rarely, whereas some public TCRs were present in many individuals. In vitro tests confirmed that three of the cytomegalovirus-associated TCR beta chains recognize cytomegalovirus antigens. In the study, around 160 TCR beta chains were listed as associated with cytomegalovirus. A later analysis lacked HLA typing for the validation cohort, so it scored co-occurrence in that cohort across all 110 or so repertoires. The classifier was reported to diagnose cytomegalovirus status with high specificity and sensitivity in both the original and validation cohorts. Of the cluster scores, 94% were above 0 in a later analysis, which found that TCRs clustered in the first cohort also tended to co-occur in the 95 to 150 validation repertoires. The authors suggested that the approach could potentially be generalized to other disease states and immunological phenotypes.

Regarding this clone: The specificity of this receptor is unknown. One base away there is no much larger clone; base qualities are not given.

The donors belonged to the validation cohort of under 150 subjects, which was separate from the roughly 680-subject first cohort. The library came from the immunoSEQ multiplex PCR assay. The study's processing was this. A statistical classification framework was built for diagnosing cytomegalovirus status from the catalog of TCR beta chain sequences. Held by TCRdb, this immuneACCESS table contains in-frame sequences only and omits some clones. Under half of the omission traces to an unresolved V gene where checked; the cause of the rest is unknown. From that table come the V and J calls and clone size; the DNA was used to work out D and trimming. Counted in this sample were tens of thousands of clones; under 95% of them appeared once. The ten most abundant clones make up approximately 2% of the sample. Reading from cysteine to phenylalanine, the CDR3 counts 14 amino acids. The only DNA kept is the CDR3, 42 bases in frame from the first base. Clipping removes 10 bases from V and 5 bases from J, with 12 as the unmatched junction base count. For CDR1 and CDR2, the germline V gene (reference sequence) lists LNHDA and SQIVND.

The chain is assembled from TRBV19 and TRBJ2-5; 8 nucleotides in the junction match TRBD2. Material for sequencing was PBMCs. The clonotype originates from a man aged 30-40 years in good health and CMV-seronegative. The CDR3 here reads CATKGGAGVETQYF. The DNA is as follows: TGTGCCACTAAGGGAGGAGCGGGAGTGGAGACCCAGTACTTC.